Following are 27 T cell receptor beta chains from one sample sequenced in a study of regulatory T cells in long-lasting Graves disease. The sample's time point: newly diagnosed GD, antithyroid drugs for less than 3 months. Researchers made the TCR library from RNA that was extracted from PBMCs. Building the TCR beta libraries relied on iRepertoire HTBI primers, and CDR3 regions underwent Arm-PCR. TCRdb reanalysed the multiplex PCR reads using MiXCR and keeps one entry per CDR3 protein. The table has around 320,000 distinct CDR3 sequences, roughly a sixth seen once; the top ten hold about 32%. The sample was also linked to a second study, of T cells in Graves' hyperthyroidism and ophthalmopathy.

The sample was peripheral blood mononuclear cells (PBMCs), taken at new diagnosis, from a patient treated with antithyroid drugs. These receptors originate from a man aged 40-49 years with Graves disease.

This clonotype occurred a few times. The CDR3 here is CASSHGQSYTEAFF. CDR3 bases: TGTGCCAGCAGTCACGGACAGTCTTACACTGAAGCTTTCTTT. The chain couples TRBV27 to TRBJ1-1, with D maybe TRBD1 (6 bases). Trimming pared 5 bases from V and 3 bases from J, leaving 13 bases between. Per the germline V gene, CDR1 is MNHEY and CDR2 is SMNVEV (reference sequence). This CDR3 has 14 amino acids.

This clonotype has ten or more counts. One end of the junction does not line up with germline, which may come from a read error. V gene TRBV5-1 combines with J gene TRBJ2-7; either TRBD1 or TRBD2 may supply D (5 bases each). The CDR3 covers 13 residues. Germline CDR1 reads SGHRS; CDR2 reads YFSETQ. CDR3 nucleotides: TGTGCCAGCAGCTTGGCCCAGAGGGGCGAGCAGTACTTC. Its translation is CASSLAQRGEQYF.

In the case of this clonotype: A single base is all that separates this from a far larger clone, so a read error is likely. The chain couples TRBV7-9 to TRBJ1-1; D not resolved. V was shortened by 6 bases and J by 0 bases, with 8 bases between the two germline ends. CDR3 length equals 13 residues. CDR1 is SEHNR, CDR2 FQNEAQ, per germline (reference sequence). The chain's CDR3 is CASSYTVNTEAFF. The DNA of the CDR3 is TGTGCCAGCAGTTACACGGTGAACACTGAAGCTTTCTTT.

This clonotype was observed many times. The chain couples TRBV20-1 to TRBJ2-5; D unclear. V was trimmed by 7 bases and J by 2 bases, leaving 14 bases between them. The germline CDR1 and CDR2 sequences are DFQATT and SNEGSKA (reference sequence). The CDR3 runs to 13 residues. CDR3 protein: CSVSDPNQETQYF. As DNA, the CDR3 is TGCAGTGTTTCCGACCCTAATCAAGAGACCCAGTACTTC.

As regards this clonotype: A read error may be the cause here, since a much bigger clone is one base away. CDR3 sequence reads: CASSSRGGNEQFF. The CDR3 region has the DNA TGTGCCAGCAGCTCCCGGGGCGGCAATGAGCAGTTCTTC. V usage is TRBV7-2 and J usage is TRBJ2-1; D tentatively fits TRBD1 or TRBD2 (5 bases each). Trimming took 4 bases from V and 6 from J, leaving 10 bases between them. The V gene's germline CDR1 is SGHTA and CDR2 FQGNSA. There are 13 residues in the CDR3.

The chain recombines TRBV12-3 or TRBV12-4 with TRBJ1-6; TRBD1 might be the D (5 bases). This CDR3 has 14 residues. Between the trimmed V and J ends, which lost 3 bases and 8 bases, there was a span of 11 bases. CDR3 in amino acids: CASSFTGADSPLHF. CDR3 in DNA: TGTGCCAGCAGTTTTACAGGCGCTGATTCACCCCTCCACTTT.

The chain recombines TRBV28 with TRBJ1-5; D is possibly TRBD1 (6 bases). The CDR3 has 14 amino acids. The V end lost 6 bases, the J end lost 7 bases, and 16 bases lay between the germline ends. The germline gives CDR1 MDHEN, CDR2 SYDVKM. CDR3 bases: TGTGCCAGCAGATTAGGGGGGGGGGGACAGCCCCAGCATTTT. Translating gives CASRLGGGGQPQHF.

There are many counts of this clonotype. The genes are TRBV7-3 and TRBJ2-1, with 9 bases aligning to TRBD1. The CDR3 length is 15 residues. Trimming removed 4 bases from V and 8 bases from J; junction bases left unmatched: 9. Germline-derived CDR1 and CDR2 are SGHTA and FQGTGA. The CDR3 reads CASSSPDRGMDEQFF. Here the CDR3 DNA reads TGTGCCAGCAGCTCGCCCGACAGGGGGATGGATGAGCAGTTCTTC.

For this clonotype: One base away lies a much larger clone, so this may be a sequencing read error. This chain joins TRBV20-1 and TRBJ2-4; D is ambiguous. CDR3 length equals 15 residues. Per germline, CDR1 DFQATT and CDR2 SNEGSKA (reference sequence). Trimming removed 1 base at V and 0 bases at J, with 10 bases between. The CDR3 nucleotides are TGCAGTGCTAGAGTTCGACCTCTAGCCAAAAACATTCAGTACTTC. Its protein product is CSARVRPLAKNIQYF.

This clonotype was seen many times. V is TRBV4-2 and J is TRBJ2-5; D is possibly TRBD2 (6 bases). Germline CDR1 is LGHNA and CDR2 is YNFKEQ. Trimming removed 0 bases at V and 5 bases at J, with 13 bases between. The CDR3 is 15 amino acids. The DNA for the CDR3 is TGTGCCAGCAGCCAAGATGGGGGACTGCGGGAGACCCAGTACTTC. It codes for CASSQDGGLRETQYF.

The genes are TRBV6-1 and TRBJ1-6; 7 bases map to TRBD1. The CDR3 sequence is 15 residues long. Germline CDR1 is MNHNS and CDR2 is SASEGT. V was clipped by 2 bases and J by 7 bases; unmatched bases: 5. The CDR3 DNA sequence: TGTGCCAGCAGTGAAAGACAGGGACAGAATTCACCCCTCCACTTT. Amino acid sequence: CASSERQGQNSPLHF.

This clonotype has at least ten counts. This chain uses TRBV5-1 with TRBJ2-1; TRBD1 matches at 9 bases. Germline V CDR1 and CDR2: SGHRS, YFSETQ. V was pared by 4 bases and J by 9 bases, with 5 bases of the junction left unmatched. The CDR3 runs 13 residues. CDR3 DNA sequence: TGCGCCAGCAGCCGGACAGGGGTGGCTGAGCAGTTCTTC. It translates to CASSRTGVAEQFF.

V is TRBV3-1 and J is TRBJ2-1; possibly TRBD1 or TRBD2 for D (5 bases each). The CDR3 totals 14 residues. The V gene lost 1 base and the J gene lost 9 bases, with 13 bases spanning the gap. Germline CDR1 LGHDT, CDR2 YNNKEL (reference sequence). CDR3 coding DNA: TGTGCCAGCAGCCAAGTGGGGGAGCAAGGTGAGCAGTTCTTC. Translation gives CASSQVGEQGEQFF.

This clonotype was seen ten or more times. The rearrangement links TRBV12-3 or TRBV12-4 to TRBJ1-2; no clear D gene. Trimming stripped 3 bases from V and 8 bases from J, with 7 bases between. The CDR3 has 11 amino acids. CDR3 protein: CASSFTRGYTF. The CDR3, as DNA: TGTGCCAGCAGTTTCACAAGGGGCTACACCTTC.

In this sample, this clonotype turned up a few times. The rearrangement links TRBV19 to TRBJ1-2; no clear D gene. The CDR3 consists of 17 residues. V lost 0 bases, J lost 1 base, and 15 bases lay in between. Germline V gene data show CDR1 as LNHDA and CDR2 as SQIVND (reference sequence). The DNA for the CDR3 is TGTGCCAGTAGTATAGATCAACACGGAACCCTTAACTATGGCTACACCTTC. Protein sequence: CASSIDQHGTLNYGYTF.

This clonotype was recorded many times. CDR3 nucleotides: TGTGCCAGCAGCGCCGGGACAGGGGTTCAAGAGACCCAGTACTTC. As protein: CASSAGTGVQETQYF. V is TRBV9 and J is TRBJ2-5; 10 nucleotides align to TRBD1. Germline CDR1 reads SGDLS; CDR2 reads YYNGEE. The CDR3 runs to 15 residues. J lost 2 bases, V lost 3 bases, and 4 bases had no gene match. Full variable domain (remainder filled in from reference TRBV9 and TRBJ2-5): DSGVTQTPKHLITATGQRVTLRCSPRSGDLSVYWYQQSLDQGLQFLIQYYNGEERAKGNILERFSAQQFPDLHSELNLSSLELGDSALYFCASSAGTGVQETQYFGPGTRLLVL.

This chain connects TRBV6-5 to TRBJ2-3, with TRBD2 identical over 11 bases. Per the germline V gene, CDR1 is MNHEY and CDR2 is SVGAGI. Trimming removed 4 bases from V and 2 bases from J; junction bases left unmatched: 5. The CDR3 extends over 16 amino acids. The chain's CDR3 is CASSFLGLADTDTQYF. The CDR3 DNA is TGTGCCAGCAGTTTCCTGGGACTAGCGGACACAGATACGCAGTATTTT.

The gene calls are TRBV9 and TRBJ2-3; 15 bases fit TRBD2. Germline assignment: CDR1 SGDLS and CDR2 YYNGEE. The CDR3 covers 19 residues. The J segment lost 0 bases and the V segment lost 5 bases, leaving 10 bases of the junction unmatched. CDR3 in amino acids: CASSEGGLAGGPSTDTQYF. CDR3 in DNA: TGTGCCAGCAGTGAAGGAGGACTAGCGGGGGGGCCGAGCACAGATACGCAGTATTTT.

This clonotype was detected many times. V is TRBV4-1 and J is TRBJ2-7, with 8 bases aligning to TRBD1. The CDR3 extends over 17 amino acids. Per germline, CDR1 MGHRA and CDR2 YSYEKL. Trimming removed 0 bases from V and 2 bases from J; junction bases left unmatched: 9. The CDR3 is CASSQEGPGQVAYEQYF. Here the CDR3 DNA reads TGCGCCAGCAGCCAAGAGGGGCCGGGACAGGTAGCCTACGAGCAGTACTTC.

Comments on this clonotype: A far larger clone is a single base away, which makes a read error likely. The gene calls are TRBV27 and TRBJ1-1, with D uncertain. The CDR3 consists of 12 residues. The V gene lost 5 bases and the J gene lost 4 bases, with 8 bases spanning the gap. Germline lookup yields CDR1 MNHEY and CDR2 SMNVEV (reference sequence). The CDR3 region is CASSAEGTEAFF. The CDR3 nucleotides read TGTGCCAGCAGTGCAGAGGGCACTGAAGCTTTCTTT.

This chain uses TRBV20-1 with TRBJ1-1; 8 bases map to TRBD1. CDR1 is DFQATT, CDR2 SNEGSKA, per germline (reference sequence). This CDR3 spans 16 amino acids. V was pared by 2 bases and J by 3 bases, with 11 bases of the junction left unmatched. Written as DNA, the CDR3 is TGCAGTGCTAGACCGATTGACAGGGGACGAGACACTGAAGCTTTCTTT. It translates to CSARPIDRGRDTEAFF.

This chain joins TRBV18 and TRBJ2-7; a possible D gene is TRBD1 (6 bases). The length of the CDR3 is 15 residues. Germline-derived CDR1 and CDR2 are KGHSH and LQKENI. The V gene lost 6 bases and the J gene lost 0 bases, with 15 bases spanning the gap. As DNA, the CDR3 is TGTGCCAGCTCTCTGCGACAGGAGAGCTCCTACGAGCAGTACTTC. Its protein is CASSLRQESSYEQYF.

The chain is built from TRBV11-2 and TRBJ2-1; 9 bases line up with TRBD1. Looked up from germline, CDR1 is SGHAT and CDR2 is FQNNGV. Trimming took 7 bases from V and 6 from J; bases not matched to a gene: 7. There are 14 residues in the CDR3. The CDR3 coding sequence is TGTGCCAGCATCCCCGGACAGGGGCCCAATGAGCAGTTCTTC. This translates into CASIPGQGPNEQFF.

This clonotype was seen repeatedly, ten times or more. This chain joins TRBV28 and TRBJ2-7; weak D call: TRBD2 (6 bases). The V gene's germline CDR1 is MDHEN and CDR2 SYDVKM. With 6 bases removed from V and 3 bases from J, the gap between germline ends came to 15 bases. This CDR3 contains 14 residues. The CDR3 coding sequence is TGTGCCAGCAGAGGGGCAGGAGGGTTCTACGAGCAGTACTTC. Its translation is CASRGAGGFYEQYF.

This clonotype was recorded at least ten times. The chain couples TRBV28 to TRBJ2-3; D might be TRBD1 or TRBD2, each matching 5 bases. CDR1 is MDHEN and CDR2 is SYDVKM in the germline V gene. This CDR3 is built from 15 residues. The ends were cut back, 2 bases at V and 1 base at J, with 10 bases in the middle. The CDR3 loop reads CASSLRPGRTDTQYF. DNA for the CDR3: TGTGCCAGCAGTTTAAGGCCGGGGCGCACAGATACGCAGTATTTT. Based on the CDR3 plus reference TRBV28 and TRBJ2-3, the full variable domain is DVKVTQSSRYLVKRTGEKVFLECVQDMDHENMFWYRQDPGLGLRLIYFSYDVKMKEKGDIPEGYSVSREKKERFSLILESASTNQTSMYLCASSLRPGRTDTQYFGPGTRLTVL.

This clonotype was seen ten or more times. The CDR3 DNA follows: TGTGCCAGCAGGCTATCGGGACTAGCTCTCCACGAGCAGTACTTC. The encoded protein is CASRLSGLALHEQYF. The chain couples TRBV28 to TRBJ2-7; 9 positions match TRBD2. Germline trimming cut 6 bases from V and 5 bases from J; bases unmatched to any gene: 11. The CDR3 has 15 amino acids. Germline V gene sequence: CDR1 MDHEN, CDR2 SYDVKM.

The chain's CDR3 is CASGRSSTGELFF. CDR3 coding DNA: TGTGCCAGCGGCAGGTCGTCCACCGGGGAGCTGTTTTTT. The genes are TRBV28 and TRBJ2-2; no definite D call. CDR3 length: 13 amino acids. Looked up from germline, CDR1 is MDHEN and CDR2 is SYDVKM. Trimming shortened V by 8 bases and J by 4 bases, and 11 bases separated the two germline ends. The full variable domain, its missing parts supplied by reference TRBV28 and TRBJ2-2, is DVKVTQSSRYLVKRTGEKVFLECVQDMDHENMFWYRQDPGLGLRLIYFSYDVKMKEKGDIPEGYSVSREKKERFSLILESASTNQTSMYLCASGRSSTGELFFGEGSRLTVL.